This T cell receptor beta chain was recovered during a study of PD-L1 blockade in urothelial cancer. The overall study: Individuals in the cohort had been given 0 to 3 earlier chemotherapy regimens. The study recovered a median of approximately 150,000 T cells per blood sample.

Between 1 and 8 samples, pretreatment and on-treatment, were given by each patient. The CDR3 is 11 residues long. CDR1 and CDR2 (germline): MDHEN, SYDVKM. V lost 4 bases and J lost 11, with 12 bases in between. TCRdb keeps only in-frame clones here, not all; method: immunoSEQ multiplex PCR. Among approximately 58,000 clones listed, roughly 82% were seen once. This receptor was taken from a man between 65 and 85 years old with urothelial cancer. The source material was PBMCs, sampled around atezolizumab (anti-PD-L1) treatment. This chain connects TRBV28 to TRBJ2-7; TRBD1 is a possible D gene (5 bases). This chain's CDR3 is CASSSAQGKYF. The CDR3 DNA is TGTGCCAGCAGTTCCGCTCAGGGAAAGTACTTC.